The present T cell receptor beta chain was sequenced within a study of T cells in Graves' hyperthyroidism and ophthalmopathy. V lost 6 bases and J 2 bases, leaving 24 bases between the germline ends. The CDR3 totals 17 residues. Germline V gene lookup returns CDR1 DFQATT and CDR2 SNEGSKA (reference sequence). Patients with uncontrolled infections, other autoimmune diseases, pregnancy or lactation were excluded. TCR beta CDR3 sequences were amplified from RNA transcripts. Carried out on the TCR CDR3, a first-round RT-PCR used the HTBI primer set. Using its own MiXCR run on the multiplex PCR reads, TCRdb lists one record per CDR3 protein. Among about 260,000 distinct CDR3 sequences listed, about a sixth were seen once. This clonotype was picked up many times. Its antigen is still unknown. Study findings and constraints: Stable hyperthyroidism was told apart from ophthalmopathy by a model built on 13 V-J features. With a median lead of 6.5 months before onset, the model predicted ophthalmopathy.

The clonotype was recovered from a woman in her late teens or twenties with Graves' ophthalmopathy. The sequencing input was blood. This sequence joins TRBV20-1 and TRBJ2-3, with TRBD2 as a possible D gene (5 bases). CDR3 region: CSADKEPDYQNTDTQYF. Here the CDR3 DNA reads TGCAGTGCCGACAAAGAACCAGACTACCAGAACACAGATACGCAGTATTTT.